A single sample gave rise to the 11 T cell receptor beta chains below, sequenced in a study of blood T cell repertoires in COVID-19. Repertoires were generated with immunoSEQ multiplex PCR, while TCRdb's copy carries only in-frame clones and drops some. In the table there are around 46,000 clones, roughly nine tenths of which are singletons. Sequences were obtained from PBMCs or T cells enriched from blood (not recorded which). The receptors were gathered from a woman aged 45-65 years who had recovered from COVID-19.

In DNA, the CDR3 is TGTGCCAGCTCACCCCAGGGACAGGGGAACTATGGCTACACCTTC. This encodes CASSPQGQGNYGYTF. This rearrangement joins TRBV18 to TRBJ1-2; 10 bases agree with TRBD1. The ends lost 3 bases at V and 2 bases at J; junction bases unmatched: 3. Germline assignment: CDR1 KGHSH and CDR2 LQKENI. This CDR3 is built from 15 residues.

This clone occurred once. This rearrangement joins TRBV11-1 to TRBJ1-1; unclear D gene. The germline V and J ends were trimmed by 2 bases and 2 bases, with 9 bases remaining between them. This CDR3 contains 14 residues. Germline CDR1 reads SGHAT; CDR2 reads FQDESV (reference sequence). CDR3 bases: TGTGCCAGCAGCTTACGGAGGATTAACACTGAAGCTTTCTTT. Translating gives CASSLRRINTEAFF.

The V gene is TRBV6-4, the J gene TRBJ2-1, with 10 nucleotides matching TRBD2. The trim removed 0 bases at V and 7 bases at J, leaving 9 bases unmatched. This CDR3 has 17 amino acids. Germline lookup yields CDR1 MRHNA and CDR2 SNTAGT. The CDR3 sequence is CASSDSPAGGPGNEQFF. The CDR3 coding sequence is TGTGCCAGCAGTGACTCGCCAGCGGGGGGGCCGGGTAATGAGCAGTTCTTC.

The rearrangement uses TRBV5-1 and TRBJ2-2; D gene uncertain. The CDR3 runs 14 residues. Germline values: CDR1 SGHRS, CDR2 YFSETQ. Deletions cut 0 bases from V and 5 bases from J, with 8 bases between. The CDR3 nucleotides are TGCGCCAGCAGCTTGGGAGTGGAGACCGGGGAGCTGTTTTTT. Encoded protein: CASSLGVETGELFF.

J is TRBJ2-7 and V is TRBV6-5; TRBD1 matches 9 bases. This CDR3 spans 12 amino acids. The germline V gene encodes CDR1 MNHEY and CDR2 SVGAGI. V was pared by 10 bases and J by 3 bases, with 4 bases of the junction left unmatched. CDR3 residues: CATAGQGYEQYF. The CDR3 coding sequence is TGTGCCACCGCGGGACAGGGCTACGAGCAGTACTTC.

This clone was seen a single time. In DNA form, the CDR3 reads TGTGCCAGCAGTTGGACTAGCGGGGGGGCAGATACGCAGTATTTT. This encodes CASSWTSGGADTQYF. The chain has TRBV6-2 or TRBV6-3 and TRBJ2-3; 15 bases fit TRBD2. V dropped 4 bases and J dropped 4; count of bases not matched to a gene: 0. The V gene's germline CDR1 is MNHEY and CDR2 SVGEGT. The CDR3 consists of 15 residues.

This chain connects TRBV18 to TRBJ2-5, with TRBD1 matching 10 bases. V shed 3 bases, J shed 2 bases, and the junction held 6 bases outside the gene matches. Per the germline V gene, CDR1 is KGHSH and CDR2 is LQKENI. The CDR3 covers 16 residues. CDR3: CASSPKGQGTQETQYF. The CDR3 nucleotides are TGTGCCAGCTCACCTAAGGGACAGGGGACTCAAGAGACCCAGTACTTC.

The chain links TRBV4-2 to TRBJ2-1, with TRBD2 matching 8 bases. Germline-derived CDR1 and CDR2 are LGHNA and YNFKEQ. V shed 1 base and J 7 bases; nucleotides not matched to a gene: 15. The CDR3 spans 18 residues. The DNA for the CDR3 is TGTGCCAGCAGCCAAGGCGTAAGGATAGCGGGGTCGAGGAATGAGCAGTTCTTC. This sequence encodes CASSQGVRIAGSRNEQFF.

The chain is built from TRBV19 and TRBJ1-3; D is ambiguous. The CDR3 totals 14 residues. The ends were cut back, 4 bases at V and 0 bases at J, with 7 bases in the middle. Germline V lookup: CDR1 LNHDA, CDR2 SQIVND (reference sequence). This CDR3 is CASSKTGSGNTIYF. The CDR3 bases are TGTGCCAGTAGTAAGACGGGCTCTGGAAACACCATATATTTT.

The chain employs TRBV18 and TRBJ1-1; weak D call: TRBD1 (5 bases). Germline V gene data show CDR1 as KGHSH and CDR2 as LQKENI. Trimming left V 3 bases short and J 2 bases short, with 10 bases between. This CDR3 region has 14 residues. The chain's CDR3 is CASSPTATNTEAFF. CDR3 DNA: TGTGCCAGCTCACCGACAGCTACAAACACTGAAGCTTTCTTT.

The chain is built from TRBV13 and TRBJ2-6, with 7 bases identical to TRBD1. V shed 5 bases, J shed 4 bases, and the junction held 8 bases outside the gene matches. The germline gives CDR1 PRHDT, CDR2 FYEKMQ (reference sequence). The CDR3 is 16 residues long. In DNA form, the CDR3 reads TGTGCCAGCAGCCCGCAACAGGGGTCCGGGGCCAACGTCCTGACTTTC. Amino acid sequence: CASSPQQGSGANVLTF.